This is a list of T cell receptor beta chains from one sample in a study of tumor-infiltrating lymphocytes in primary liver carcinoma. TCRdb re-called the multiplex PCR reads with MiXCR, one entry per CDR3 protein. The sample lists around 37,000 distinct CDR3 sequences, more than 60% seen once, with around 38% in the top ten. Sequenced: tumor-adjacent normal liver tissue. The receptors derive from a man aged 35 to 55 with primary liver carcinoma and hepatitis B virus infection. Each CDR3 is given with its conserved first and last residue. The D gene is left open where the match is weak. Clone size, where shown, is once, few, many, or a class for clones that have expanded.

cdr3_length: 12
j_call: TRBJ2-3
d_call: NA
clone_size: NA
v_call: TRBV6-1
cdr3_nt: TGTACCAGCAAGCCTAGCACAGATACGCAGTATTTC
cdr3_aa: CTSKPSTDTQYF

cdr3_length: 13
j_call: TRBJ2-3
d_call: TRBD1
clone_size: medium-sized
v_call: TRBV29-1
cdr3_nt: TGCAGCGTTGCCAGGGGGCCAGCAGATACGCAGTATTTT
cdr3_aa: CSVARGPADTQYF

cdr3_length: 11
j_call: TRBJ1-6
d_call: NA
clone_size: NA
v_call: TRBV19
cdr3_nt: TGTGCCAGCGGACAGCCAGCACCCCTCCACTTT
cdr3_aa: CASGQPAPLHF

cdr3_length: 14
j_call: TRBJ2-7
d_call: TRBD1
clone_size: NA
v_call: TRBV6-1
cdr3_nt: TGTGCCAGCAACGGGACAGGGGGAAACTACGAGCAGTACTTC
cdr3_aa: CASNGTGGNYEQYF

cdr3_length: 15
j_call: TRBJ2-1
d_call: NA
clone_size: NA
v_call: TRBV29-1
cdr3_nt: TGCAACGTTGAAGGGCACGAGGGTAGTTTCAATGAGCGGTTCTTC
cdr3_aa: CNVEGHEGSFNERFF

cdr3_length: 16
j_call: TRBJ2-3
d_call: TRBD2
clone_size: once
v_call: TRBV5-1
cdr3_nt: TGCGCCAGCAGCTTGAACGGCGGGGGAAGCATAGATACGCAGTATTTT
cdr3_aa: CASSLNGGGSIDTQYF

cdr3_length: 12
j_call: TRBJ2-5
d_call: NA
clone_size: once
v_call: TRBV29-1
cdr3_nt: TGCAGTGCCTGGGGGTACCAAGGGACCCGGTACTTC
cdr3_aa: CSAWGYQGTRYF

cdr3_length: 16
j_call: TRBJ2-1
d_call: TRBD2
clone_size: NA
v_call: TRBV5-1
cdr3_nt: TGCGCCAGCAGCTTAATAGGGACTAGCGGCGGCAATGAGCAGTTCTTC
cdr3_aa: CASSLIGTSGGNEQFF

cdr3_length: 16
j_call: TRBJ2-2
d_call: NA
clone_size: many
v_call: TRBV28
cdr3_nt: TGTGCCAGCAGCTCGCGGGGCGGGAAACACACCGGGGAGCTGTTTTTT
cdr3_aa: CASSSRGGKHTGELFF

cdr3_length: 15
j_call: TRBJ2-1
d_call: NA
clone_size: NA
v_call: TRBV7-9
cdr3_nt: TGTGCCAGCAGCGACAGTTTATCCGAAAACAATGAGCTGTTTTTC
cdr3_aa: CASSDSLSENNELFF

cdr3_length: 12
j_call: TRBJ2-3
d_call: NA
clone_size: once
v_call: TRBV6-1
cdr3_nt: TGTACAGGCAAGCCCAGCACAGATACGCAGTATTTT
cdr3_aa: CTGKPSTDTQYF

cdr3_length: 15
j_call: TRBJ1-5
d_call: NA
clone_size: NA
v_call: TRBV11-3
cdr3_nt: TGTGACGGCAGCATAGATCTGGGGGTGGCTCAGCCCCAGCATTTT
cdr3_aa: CDGSIDLGVAQPQHF

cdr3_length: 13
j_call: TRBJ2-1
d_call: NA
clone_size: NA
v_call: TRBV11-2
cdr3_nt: TGTGCCAGCAGCTTAGGGCCGGGCGTCGAGCAACTCTTC
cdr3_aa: CASSLGPGVEQLF

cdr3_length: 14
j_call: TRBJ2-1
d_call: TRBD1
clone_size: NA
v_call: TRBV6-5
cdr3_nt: TGTACCAGCAGTCCTGGGACAGGACGCTACGAGCAGTCCTTC
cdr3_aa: CTSSPGTGRYEQSF

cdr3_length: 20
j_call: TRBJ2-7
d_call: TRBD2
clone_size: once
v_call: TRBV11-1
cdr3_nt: TGTGACAGCAGCATAGGAAAGACTAGCGGGGCCTCACGGTTCGGCAGTGAGCAGTACTTC
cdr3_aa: CDSSIGKTSGASRFGSEQYF

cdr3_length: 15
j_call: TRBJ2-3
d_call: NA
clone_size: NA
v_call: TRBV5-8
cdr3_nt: TGTGCCACTAGCCTGGGGGAGCGTAACATAGATACGCAGTATTTT
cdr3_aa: CATSLGERNIDTQYF

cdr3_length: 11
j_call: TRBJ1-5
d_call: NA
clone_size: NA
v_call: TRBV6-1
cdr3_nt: TGTACCAGCAGTGCGGATCAGTCCCAGCATTTT
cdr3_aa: CTSSADQSQHF

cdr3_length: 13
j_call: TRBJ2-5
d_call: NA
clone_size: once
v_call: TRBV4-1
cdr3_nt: TGCGCCAGCAGCCATGCCGACACAGAGACCCAGTACTTC
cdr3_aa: CASSHADTETQYF

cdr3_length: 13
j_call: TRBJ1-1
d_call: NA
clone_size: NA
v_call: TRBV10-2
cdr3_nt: TGCGCCAACAGTGAGATAGAAAACATTGAAGCTTTCTTT
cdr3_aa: CANSEIENIEAFF

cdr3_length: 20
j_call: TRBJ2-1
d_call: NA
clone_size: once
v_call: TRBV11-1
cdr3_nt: TGTGCCAGCAGCATAGGAAAGACTAGAGGGGTCTCACGGTTCGGCAATGAGCTGTTCTTC
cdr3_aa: CASSIGKTRGVSRFGNELFF

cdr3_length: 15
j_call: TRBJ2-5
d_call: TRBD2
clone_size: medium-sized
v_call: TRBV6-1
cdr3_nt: TGTGCCAGCAGTGAACTAGCGGGAGGGCAAGAGACCCAGTACTTC
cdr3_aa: CASSELAGGQETQYF

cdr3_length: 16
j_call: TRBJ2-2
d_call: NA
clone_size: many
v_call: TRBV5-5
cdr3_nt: TGTGCCAGCAGCTGGCGTGGGGGCGGACGGTCCGGGGAGCTGTTTTTT
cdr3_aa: CASSWRGGGRSGELFF

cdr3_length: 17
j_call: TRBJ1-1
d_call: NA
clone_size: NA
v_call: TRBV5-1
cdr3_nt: TGCGCCAGCAGCTTGGTGGGATCCAGGGATGTGAACATTGAAGCTTTCTTT
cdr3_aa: CASSLVGSRDVNIEAFF

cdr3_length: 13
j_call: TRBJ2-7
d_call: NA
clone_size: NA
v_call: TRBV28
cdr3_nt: TGTGCCAGCAGCAGCACCCAGGGGTTCGAACAGTACTTC
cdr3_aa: CASSSTQGFEQYF

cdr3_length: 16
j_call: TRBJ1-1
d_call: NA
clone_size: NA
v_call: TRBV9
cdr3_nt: TGTGCCAGCAGCGTAATGATGACGGACTGGAGCACTGAAGCTTTCTTT
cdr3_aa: CASSVMMTDWSTEAFF

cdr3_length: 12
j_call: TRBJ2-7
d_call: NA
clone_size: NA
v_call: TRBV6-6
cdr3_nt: TGTGCCAGCAACCCCGGAGCGGGCGATCAGTACTTC
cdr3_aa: CASNPGAGDQYF

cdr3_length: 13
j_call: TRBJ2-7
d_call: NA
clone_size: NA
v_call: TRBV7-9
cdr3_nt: TGTGCCAGCAGCTTAAATCAGGCTTATGAGCAGTGCTTC
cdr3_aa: CASSLNQAYEQCF

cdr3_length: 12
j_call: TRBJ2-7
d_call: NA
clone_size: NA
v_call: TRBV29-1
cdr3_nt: TGCAGCGTTGAAGACGTGACAGGTGGGCAGTACTTC
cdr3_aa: CSVEDVTGGQYF